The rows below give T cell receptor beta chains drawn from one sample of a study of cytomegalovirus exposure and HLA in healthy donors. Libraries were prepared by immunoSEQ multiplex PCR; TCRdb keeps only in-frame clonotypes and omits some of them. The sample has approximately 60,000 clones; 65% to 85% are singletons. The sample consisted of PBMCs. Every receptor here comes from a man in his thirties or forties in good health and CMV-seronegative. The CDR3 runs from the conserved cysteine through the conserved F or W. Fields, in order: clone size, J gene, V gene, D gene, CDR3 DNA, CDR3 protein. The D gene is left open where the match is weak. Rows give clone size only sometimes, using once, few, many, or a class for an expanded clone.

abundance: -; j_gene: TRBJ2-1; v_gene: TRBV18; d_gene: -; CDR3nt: TGTGCCAGCTCAGACACCCGCTACAATGAGCAGTTCTTC; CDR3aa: CASSDTRYNEQFF
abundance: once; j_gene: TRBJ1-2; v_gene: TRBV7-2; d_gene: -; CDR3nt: TGTGCCAGCAGCTTAGACACCACAAGTGGCTACACCTTC; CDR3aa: CASSLDTTSGYTF
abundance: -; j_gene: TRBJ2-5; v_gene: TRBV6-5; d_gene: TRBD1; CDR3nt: TGTGCCAGCAGTTACGAACCGACAGGGTCAAAAGAGACCCAGTACTTC; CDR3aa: CASSYEPTGSKETQYF
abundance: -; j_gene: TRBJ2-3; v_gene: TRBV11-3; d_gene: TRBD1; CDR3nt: TGTGCCAGCAGCTTATTTTCAGGGGGATTAGATACGCAGTATTTT; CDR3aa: CASSLFSGGLDTQYF
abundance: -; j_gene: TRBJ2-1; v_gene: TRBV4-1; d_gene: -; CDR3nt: TGCGCCAGCAGCCAAGCTGTAGGACAGCCCTACAATGAGCAGTTCTTC; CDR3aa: CASSQAVGQPYNEQFF
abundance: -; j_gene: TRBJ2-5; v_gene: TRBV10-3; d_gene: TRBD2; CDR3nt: TGTGCCATCAGTGAGTCGGCCTTAGCGGGGCAAGAGACCCAGTACTTC; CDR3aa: CAISESALAGQETQYF
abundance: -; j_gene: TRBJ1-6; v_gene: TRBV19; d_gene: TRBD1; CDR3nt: TGTGCCAGCGGGGACAGAGTAAATTCACCCCTCCACTTT; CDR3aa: CASGDRVNSPLHF
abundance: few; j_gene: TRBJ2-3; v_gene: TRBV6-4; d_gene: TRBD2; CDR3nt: TGTGCCAGCAGTGACTCTAGCGGGGGGGCAGATACGCAGTATTTT; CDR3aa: CASSDSSGGADTQYF
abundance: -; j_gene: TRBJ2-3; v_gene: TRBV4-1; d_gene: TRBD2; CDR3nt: TGCGCCAGCAGCCAAGGGACTAGAACAGATACGCAGTATTTT; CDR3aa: CASSQGTRTDTQYF
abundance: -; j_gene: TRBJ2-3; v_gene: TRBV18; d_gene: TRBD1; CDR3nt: TGTGCCAGCTCAACGCTTCCCGGGACAGGGGTCCCAGATACGCAGTATTTT; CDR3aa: CASSTLPGTGVPDTQYF
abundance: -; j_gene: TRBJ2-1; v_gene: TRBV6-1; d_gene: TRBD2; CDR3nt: TGTGCCAGCAGTGAAACTAGCGGGAGGGCCGAGGAGGTGGGGAATGAGCAGTTCTTC; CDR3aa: CASSETSGRAEEVGNEQFF
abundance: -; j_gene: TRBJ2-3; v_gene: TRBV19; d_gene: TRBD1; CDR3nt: TGTGCCAGTAGCGACCGGGACAGGTTGCGAGATACGCAGTATTTT; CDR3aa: CASSDRDRLRDTQYF
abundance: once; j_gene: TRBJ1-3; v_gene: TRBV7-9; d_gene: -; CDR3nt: TGTGCCAGCAGCTTAGTGGGGCCTAGCTCTGGAAACACCATATATTTT; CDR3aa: CASSLVGPSSGNTIYF
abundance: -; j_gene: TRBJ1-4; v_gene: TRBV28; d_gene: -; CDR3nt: TGTGCCAGCAGTTTATACAGGGAGGAAAAACTGTTTTTT; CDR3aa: CASSLYREEKLFF
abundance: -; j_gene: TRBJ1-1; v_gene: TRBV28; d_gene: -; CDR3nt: TGTGCCAGCAGTTTGAGGGGAGGAACTGAAGCTTTCTTT; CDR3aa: CASSLRGGTEAFF